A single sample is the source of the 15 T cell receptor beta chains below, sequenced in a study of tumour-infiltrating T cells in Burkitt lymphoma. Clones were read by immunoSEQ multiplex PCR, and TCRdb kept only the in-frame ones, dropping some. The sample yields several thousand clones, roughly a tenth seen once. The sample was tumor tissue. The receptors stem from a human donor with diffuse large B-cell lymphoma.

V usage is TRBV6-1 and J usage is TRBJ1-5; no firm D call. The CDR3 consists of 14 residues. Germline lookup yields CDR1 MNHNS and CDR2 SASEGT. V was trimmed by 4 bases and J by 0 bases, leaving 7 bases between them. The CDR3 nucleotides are TGTGCCAGCAGTGTGGGTTATAGCAATCAGCCCCAGCATTTT. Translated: CASSVGYSNQPQHF.

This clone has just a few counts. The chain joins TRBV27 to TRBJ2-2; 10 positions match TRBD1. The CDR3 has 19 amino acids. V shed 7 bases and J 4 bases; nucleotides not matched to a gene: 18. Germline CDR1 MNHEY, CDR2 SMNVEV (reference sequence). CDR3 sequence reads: CASTYRVRPGQGITGELFF. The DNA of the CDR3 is TGTGCCAGCACCTATAGGGTCCGGCCGGGACAGGGGATCACCGGGGAGCTGTTTTTT.

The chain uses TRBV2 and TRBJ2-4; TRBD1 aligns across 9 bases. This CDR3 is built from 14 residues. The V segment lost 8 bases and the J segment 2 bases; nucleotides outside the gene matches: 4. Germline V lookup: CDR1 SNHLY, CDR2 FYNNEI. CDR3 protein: CASGQGLTKNIQYF. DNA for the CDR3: TGTGCCAGCGGACAGGGGTTGACCAAAAACATTCAGTACTTC. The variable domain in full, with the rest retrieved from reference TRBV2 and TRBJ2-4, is EPEVTQTPSHQVTQMGQEVILRCVPISNHLYFYWYRQILGQKVEFLVSFYNNEISEKSEIFDDQFSVERPDGSNFTLKIRSTKLEDSAMYFCASGQGLTKNIQYFGAGTRLSVL.

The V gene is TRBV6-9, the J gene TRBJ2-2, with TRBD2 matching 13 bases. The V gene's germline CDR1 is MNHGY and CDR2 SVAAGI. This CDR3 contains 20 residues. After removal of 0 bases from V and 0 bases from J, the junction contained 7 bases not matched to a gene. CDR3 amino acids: CASSYSTTGLAGSNTGELFF. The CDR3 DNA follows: TGTGCCAGCAGTTATTCTACCACGGGACTAGCGGGGTCGAACACCGGGGAGCTGTTTTTT.

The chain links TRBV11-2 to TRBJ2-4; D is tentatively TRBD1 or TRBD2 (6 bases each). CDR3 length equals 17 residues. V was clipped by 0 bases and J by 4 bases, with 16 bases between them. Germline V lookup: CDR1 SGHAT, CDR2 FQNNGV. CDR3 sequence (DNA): TGTGCCAGCAGCTTAGATCGGGGGCTGGGGGCTAAAAACATTCAGTACTTC. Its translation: CASSLDRGLGAKNIQYF.

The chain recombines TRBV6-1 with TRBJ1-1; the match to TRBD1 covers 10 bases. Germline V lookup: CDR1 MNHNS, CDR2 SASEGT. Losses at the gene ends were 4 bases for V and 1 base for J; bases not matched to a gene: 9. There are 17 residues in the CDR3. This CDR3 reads CASSVRDRGGGNTEAFF. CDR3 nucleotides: TGTGCCAGCAGTGTCCGGGACAGGGGAGGAGGGAACACTGAAGCTTTCTTT.

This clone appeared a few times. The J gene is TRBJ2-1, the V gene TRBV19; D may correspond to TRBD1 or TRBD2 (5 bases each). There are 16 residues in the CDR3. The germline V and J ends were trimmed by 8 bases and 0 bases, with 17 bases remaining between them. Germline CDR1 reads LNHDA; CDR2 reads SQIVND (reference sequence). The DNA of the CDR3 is TGTGCCAGTGGTGGGACCGATGCACTCTCCTACAATGAGCAGTTCTTC. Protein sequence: CASGGTDALSYNEQFF.

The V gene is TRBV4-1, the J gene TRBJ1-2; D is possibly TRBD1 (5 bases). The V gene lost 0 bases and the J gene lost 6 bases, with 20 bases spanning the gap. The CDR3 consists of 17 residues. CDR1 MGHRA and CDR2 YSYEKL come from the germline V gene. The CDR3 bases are TGCGCCAGCAGCCAAGATCCTAAGTCCGAGGGGAGTCATGGCTACACCTTC. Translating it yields CASSQDPKSEGSHGYTF.

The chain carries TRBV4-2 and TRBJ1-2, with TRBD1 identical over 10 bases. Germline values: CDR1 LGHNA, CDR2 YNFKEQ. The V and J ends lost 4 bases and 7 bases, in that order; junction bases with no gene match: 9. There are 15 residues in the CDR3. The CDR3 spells CASSPDRGRNPGYTF. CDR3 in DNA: TGTGCCAGCAGCCCAGACAGGGGGCGCAACCCTGGCTACACCTTC.

The CDR3 loop reads CASSLDPGPSSYEQYF. The CDR3 DNA is TGTGCCAGCAGCTTGGACCCGGGACCGAGCTCCTACGAGCAGTACTTC. The J gene is TRBJ2-7, the V gene TRBV5-8, with D possibly being TRBD1 or TRBD2 (5 bases each). Trimming took 0 bases from V and 0 from J, leaving 13 bases between them. The germline CDR1 and CDR2 sequences are SGHTS and YDEGEE. The CDR3 spans 16 residues.

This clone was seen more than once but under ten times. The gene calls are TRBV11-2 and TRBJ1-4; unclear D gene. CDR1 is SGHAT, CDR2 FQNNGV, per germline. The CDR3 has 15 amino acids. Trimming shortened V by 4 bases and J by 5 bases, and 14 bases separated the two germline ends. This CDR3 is CASSYWTAQNEKLFF. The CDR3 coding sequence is TGTGCCAGCAGCTATTGGACTGCCCAAAATGAAAAACTGTTTTTT.

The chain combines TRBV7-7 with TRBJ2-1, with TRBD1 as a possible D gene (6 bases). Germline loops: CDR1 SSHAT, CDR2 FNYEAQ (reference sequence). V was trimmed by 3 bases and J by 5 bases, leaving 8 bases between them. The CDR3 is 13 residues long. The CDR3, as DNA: TGTGCCAGCAGCTTGGACAGAAACAATGAGCAGTTCTTC. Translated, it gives CASSLDRNNEQFF.

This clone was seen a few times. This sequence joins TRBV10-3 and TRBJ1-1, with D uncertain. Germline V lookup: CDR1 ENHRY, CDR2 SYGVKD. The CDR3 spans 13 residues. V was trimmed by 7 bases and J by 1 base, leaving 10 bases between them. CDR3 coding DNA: TGTGCCATCACTACACGTGAGAACACTGAAGCTTTCTTT. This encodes CAITTRENTEAFF.

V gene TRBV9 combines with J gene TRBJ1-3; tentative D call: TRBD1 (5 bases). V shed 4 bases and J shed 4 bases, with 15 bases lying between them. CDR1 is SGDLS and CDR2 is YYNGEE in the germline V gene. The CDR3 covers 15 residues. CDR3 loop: CASSYDSAGGNTIYF. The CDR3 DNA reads TGTGCCAGCAGCTACGACAGTGCAGGGGGAAACACCATATATTTT.

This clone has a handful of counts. CDR3 coding DNA: TGTGCCAGCAGCGATACCGACAGGGGAGGAGAGACCCAGTACTTC. Encoded protein: CASSDTDRGGETQYF. J is TRBJ2-5 and V is TRBV7-9; TRBD1 agrees at 8 bases. The CDR3 length is 15 residues. The germline CDR1 and CDR2 sequences are SEHNR and FQNEAQ (reference sequence). V shed 5 bases, J shed 4 bases, and the junction held 9 bases outside the gene matches.